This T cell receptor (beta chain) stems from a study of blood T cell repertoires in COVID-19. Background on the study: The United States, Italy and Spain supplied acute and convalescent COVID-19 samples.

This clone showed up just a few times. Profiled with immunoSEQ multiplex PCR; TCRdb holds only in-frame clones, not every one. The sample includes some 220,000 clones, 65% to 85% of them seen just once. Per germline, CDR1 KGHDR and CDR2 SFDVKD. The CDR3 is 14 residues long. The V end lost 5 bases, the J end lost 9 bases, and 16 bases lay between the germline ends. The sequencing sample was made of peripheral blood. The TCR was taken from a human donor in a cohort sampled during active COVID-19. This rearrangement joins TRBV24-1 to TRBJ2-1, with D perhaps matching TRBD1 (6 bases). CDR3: CATSGPGAMGEQFF. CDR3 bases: TGTGCCACCAGTGGGCCAGGGGCTATGGGTGAGCAGTTCTTC.